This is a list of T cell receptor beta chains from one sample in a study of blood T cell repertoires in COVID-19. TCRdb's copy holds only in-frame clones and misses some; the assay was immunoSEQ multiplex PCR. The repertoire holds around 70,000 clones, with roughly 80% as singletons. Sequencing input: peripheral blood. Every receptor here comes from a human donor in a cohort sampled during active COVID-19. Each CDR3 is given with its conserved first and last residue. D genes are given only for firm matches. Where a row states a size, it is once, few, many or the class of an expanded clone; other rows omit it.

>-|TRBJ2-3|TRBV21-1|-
CASTSFFKYINVSTDTQYF
TGTGCCAGCACGTCATTCTTCAAGTACATCAATGTAAGCACAGATACGCAGTATTTT
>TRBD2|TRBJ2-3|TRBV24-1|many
CATSDYGGGRTDTQYF
TGTGCCACCAGTGATTACGGCGGGGGGCGCACAGATACGCAGTATTTT
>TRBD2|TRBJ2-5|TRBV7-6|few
CASSKKREGTQYF
TGTGCCAGCAGCAAAAAGCGGGAGGGGACCCAGTACTTC
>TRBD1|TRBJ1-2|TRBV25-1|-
CASSRQGALGGYTF
TGTGCCAGCAGTCGCCAGGGGGCGCTTGGGGGCTACACCTTC
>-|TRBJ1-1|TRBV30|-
CAWNGRLRNTEAFF
TGTGCCTGGAACGGTCGCCTACGGAACACTGAAGCTTTCTTT
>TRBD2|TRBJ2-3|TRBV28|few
CASSYYTSGGDTQYF
TGTGCCAGCAGTTATTACACTTCGGGGGGAGATACGCAGTATTTT
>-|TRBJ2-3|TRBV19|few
CASSSPGTSSTDTQYF
TGTGCCAGTAGTTCCCCCGGGACAAGTAGCACAGATACGCAGTATTTT
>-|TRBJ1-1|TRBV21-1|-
CASSIGQGDTEAFF
TGTGCCAGCAGCATCGGACAGGGTGACACTGAAGCTTTCTTT
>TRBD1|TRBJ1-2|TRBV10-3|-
CAISTVTGGDYGYTF
TGTGCCATCAGTACCGTGACAGGGGGTGACTATGGCTACACCTTC
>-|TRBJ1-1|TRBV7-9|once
CASSPGSGGRGGTEAFF
TGTGCCAGCAGCCCAGGGAGTGGGGGCAGAGGTGGCACTGAAGCTTTCTTT
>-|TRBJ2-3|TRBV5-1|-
CASSWGLLETDTQYF
TGCGCCAGCAGTTGGGGGCTCCTCGAAACAGATACGCAGTATTTT
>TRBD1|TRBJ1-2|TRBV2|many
CASRGDSANYGYTF
TGTGCCAGCAGGGGGGACAGTGCTAACTATGGCTACACCTTC
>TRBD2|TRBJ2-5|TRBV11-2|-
CASSLPLLAGEGETQYF
TGTGCCAGCAGCCTACCCCTACTAGCGGGAGAGGGTGAGACCCAGTACTTC
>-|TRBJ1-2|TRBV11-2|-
CASSRGDRGYTF
TGTGCCAGCAGCCGTGGAGACCGTGGCTACACCTTC
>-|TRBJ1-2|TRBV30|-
CAWSPGGQIYGYTF
TGTGCCTGGAGTCCAGGCGGGCAGATCTATGGCTACACCTTT
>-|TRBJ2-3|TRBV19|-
CASAGARRDTQYF
TGTGCCAGTGCAGGGGCGCGACGAGATACGCAGTATTTT
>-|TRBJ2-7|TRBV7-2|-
CASSSGGPAYEQYF
TGTGCCAGCAGCTCCGGGGGGCCGGCCTACGAGCAGTACTTC